This TCR beta chain was identified in a study of immune cell composition in non-small cell lung cancer. Study-level results: Smoking pack-years did not significantly correlate with tumour TCR-beta clonality. It was not proven that tumour-reactive clones equal dominant tumour-associated clones.

Some clones are missing from TCRdb's copy, which holds only in-frame ones; the method was immunoSEQ multiplex PCR. The sample holds about 7,800 clones, roughly 78% seen once. As concerns this clone: Its antigen is unknown.

The V end lost 5 bases, the J end lost 2 bases, and 14 bases lay between the germline ends. Germline V gives CDR1 LGHNA, CDR2 YNFKEQ. The CDR3 totals 15 residues. The gene calls are TRBV4-2 and TRBJ2-3; the D is unclear. This clonotype was obtained from a human donor with non-small cell lung cancer. The sample taken for sequencing was lung tumor tissue. The CDR3 coding sequence is TGTGCCAGCAGCTCGGACGCCCTTTACACAGATACGCAGTATTTT. Protein sequence: CASSSDALYTDTQYF.